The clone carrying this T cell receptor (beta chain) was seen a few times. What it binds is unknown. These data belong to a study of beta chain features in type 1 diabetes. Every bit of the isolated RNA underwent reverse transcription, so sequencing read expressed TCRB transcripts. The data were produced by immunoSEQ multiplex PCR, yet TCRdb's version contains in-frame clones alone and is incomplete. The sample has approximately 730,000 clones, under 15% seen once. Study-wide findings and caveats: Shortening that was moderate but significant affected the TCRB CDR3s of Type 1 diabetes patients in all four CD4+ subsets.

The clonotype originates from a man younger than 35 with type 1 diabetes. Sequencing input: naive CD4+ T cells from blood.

The CDR3 sequence: CASSLAGGSPSRSGANVLTF. For the CDR3, the DNA is TGCGCCAGCAGCTTGGCCGGGGGGTCGCCAAGCCGTTCTGGGGCCAACGTCCTGACTTTC. This chain joins TRBV5-1 and TRBJ2-6, with TRBD2 matching over 7 bases. The V and J ends lost 0 bases and 1 base, in that order; junction bases with no gene match: 13. CDR3 length: 20 residues. From germline, CDR1 is SGHRS and CDR2 YFSETQ.